These 21 T cell receptor beta chains share one sample of origin, sequenced in a study of long-term antiretroviral therapy in people with HIV. At the survey level, the v3.0 immunoSEQ assay was run. Data came from immunoSEQ multiplex PCR; TCRdb stores just in-frame clones and leaves some out. The sample yields more than 15,000 clones, 60% to 85% seen once. The sample was unsorted PBMCs, taken 2.9 years after starting antiretroviral therapy. Receptors were obtained from a woman under 40 with HIV.

This clone appeared once. The J gene is TRBJ2-3, the V gene TRBV7-2; TRBD2 might be the D (5 bases). This CDR3 contains 14 residues. Germline V gives CDR1 SGHTA, CDR2 FQGNSA. V was cut by 5 bases and J by 2 bases, with 11 bases left in between. The CDR3 nucleotides are TGTGCCAGCAGCCCCCCGACTAACACAGATACGCAGTATTTT. This sequence encodes CASSPPTNTDTQYF. The whole variable domain, remainder taken from reference TRBV7-2 and TRBJ2-3, is GAGVSQSPSNKVTEKGKDVELRCDPISGHTALYWYRQSLGQGLEFLIYFQGNSAPDKSGLPSDRFSAERTGGSVSTLTIQRTQQEDSAVYLCASSPPTNTDTQYFGPGTRLTVL.

The V call is TRBV14, the J call TRBJ2-5; no clear D gene. The CDR3 contains 16 residues. Germline loops: CDR1 SGHDN, CDR2 FVKESK. V dropped 0 bases and J dropped 1 base, with 12 bases sitting between them. CDR3 nucleotides: TGTGCCAGCAGCCAAGACAGTTACAGTAGCCAAGAGACCCAGTACTTC. This gives the protein CASSQDSYSSQETQYF.

This clone came up once. This rearrangement joins TRBV6-1 to TRBJ2-7; D remains ambiguous. This CDR3 has 14 amino acids. V was pared by 5 bases and J by 1 base, with 12 bases between. Germline V gives CDR1 MNHNS, CDR2 SASEGT. The CDR3 spells CASSWALLSYEQYV. The DNA for the CDR3 is TGTGCCAGCAGTTGGGCCCTGCTTTCCTACGAGCAGTACGTC.

The V gene is TRBV19, the J gene TRBJ2-7; 9 bases agree with TRBD1. CDR3 size: 18 residues. Germline lookup yields CDR1 LNHDA and CDR2 SQIVND (reference sequence). The trim removed 4 bases at V and 7 bases at J, leaving 20 bases unmatched. CDR3 protein: CASSKSGTGSHKPDEQYV. The CDR3 DNA reads as TGTGCCAGTAGTAAATCCGGGACAGGGTCCCATAAGCCGGATGAGCAGTACGTC.

V gene TRBV6-1 combines with J gene TRBJ1-1; D uncertain. The germline gives CDR1 MNHNS, CDR2 SASEGT. V lost 6 bases to trimming and J lost 3 bases, with 11 bases between them. The CDR3 runs 13 residues. CDR3 in amino acids: CASSNLRDTEAFF. As DNA, the CDR3 is TGTGCCAGCAGCAACCTCCGGGACACTGAAGCTTTCTTT.

The rearrangement uses TRBV6-1 and TRBJ1-6; 7 bases match TRBD1. The CDR3 totals 14 residues. The germline V gene has CDR1 MNHNS and CDR2 SASEGT. J lost 14 bases, V lost 5 bases, and 12 bases had no gene match. The CDR3, as DNA: TGTGCCAGCAGTTCAACATTCGACAGGGTCACCCTCCACTTT. As protein: CASSSTFDRVTLHF.

This sequence joins TRBV4-1 and TRBJ1-3; D unclear. The CDR3 contains 15 residues. Germline CDR1 reads MGHRA; CDR2 reads YSYEKL. The ends were cut back, 0 bases at V and 0 bases at J, with 6 bases in the middle. CDR3: CASSQDGFSGNTIYF. CDR3 bases: TGCGCCAGCAGCCAAGACGGGTTCTCTGGAAACACCATATATTTT.

The chain recombines TRBV6-6 with TRBJ1-5; D uncertain. Per germline, CDR1 MNHNY and CDR2 SVGAGI (reference sequence). The CDR3 has 13 residues. V shed 7 bases and J shed 7 bases, with 14 bases lying between them. CDR3 in DNA: TGTGCCAGCACCCCTCAGAATTGGCAGCCCCAGCATTTT. Translating it yields CASTPQNWQPQHF.

This clone was counted a few times. The chain employs TRBV9 and TRBJ2-1, with 10 bases matching TRBD2. From germline, CDR1 is SGDLS and CDR2 YYNGEE. Losses at the gene ends were 1 base for V and 7 bases for J; bases not matched to a gene: 2. The CDR3 runs 14 residues. The CDR3 protein is CASSVRTSGNEQFF. The CDR3 coding sequence is TGTGCCAGCAGCGTAAGGACTAGCGGTAATGAGCAGTTCTTC. Variable domain in full (rest from reference TRBV9 and TRBJ2-1): DSGVTQTPKHLITATGQRVTLRCSPRSGDLSVYWYQQSLDQGLQFLIQYYNGEERAKGNILERFSAQQFPDLHSELNLSSLELGDSALYFCASSVRTSGNEQFFGPGTRLTVL.

V is TRBV30 and J is TRBJ2-2; D is undetermined. The CDR3 sequence is 11 residues long. The V and J ends lost 5 bases and 1 base respectively, with 2 bases between them. The V gene's germline CDR1 is GTSNPN and CDR2 SVGIG (reference sequence). CDR3 in amino acids: CAWRNTGELFF. CDR3 bases: TGTGCCTGGCGGAACACCGGGGAGCTGTTTTTT.

The V call is TRBV7-9, the J call TRBJ2-6; D gene uncertain. This CDR3 has 12 residues. V was pared by 10 bases and J by 1 base, with 5 bases between. Germline CDR1 is SEHNR and CDR2 is FQNEAQ (reference sequence). CDR3 region: CAIPSGANVLTF. CDR3 DNA sequence: TGTGCCATCCCTTCTGGGGCCAACGTCCTGACTTTC.

CDR3 sequence (DNA): TGTGCCAGCAGCTCTACCGCCGGGGACGCAAACGCTTTCTTT. Its protein product is CASSSTAGDANAFF. The gene calls are TRBV7-3 and TRBJ1-1, with D possibly being TRBD1 (5 bases). The CDR3 consists of 14 residues. V dropped 4 bases and J dropped 11 bases, with 20 bases sitting between them. Germline CDR1 SGHTA, CDR2 FQGTGA. The whole variable domain, remainder taken from reference TRBV7-3 and TRBJ1-1, is GAGVSQTPSNKVTEKGKYVELRCDPISGHTALYWYRQSLGQGPEFLIYFQGTGAADDSGLPNDRFFAVRPEGSVSTLKIQRTERGDSAVYLCASSSTAGDANAFFGQGTRLTVV.

For this clone: At the DNA level, this CDR3 is encoded by other sequences in the same sample as well. V is TRBV6-5 and J is TRBJ1-5; weak D call: TRBD1 (6 bases). In germline, CDR1 is MNHEY, CDR2 SVGAGI. Trimming cost V 2 bases and J 5 bases, with 10 bases left between them. The CDR3 is 14 residues long. CDR3 sequence reads: CASSYRGLDQPQHF. The CDR3 DNA is TGTGCCAGCAGTTACAGGGGGTTGGATCAGCCCCAGCATTTT.

Here the CDR3 reads CASSPRGQGYSGNTIYF. For the CDR3, the DNA is TGTGCCAGCAGCCCACGTGGGCAGGGTTACTCTGGAAACACCATATATTTT. The chain links TRBV5-5 to TRBJ1-3, with D possibly being TRBD1 (5 bases). V was cut by 4 bases and J by 0 bases, with 17 bases left in between. The V gene's germline CDR1 is SGHKS and CDR2 YYEKEE (reference sequence). The length of the CDR3 is 17 residues.

The chain carries TRBV7-9 and TRBJ2-5; 7 nucleotides align to TRBD2. J was trimmed by 5 bases and V by 5 bases; bases with no gene match: 8. The V gene's germline CDR1 is SEHNR and CDR2 FQNEAQ (reference sequence). The CDR3 spans 14 residues. As DNA, the CDR3 is TGTGCCAGCAGCCGATCGGGGGGTGGCGAGACCCAGTACTTC. Its protein product is CASSRSGGGETQYF.

To note about this clone: Since no conserved phenylalanine or tryptophan closes the CDR3, a read error is the likely cause. The DNA is omitted, as the CDR3 cannot be located on it reliably, and the CDR3 follows TCRdb's listing. The chain employs TRBV5-1 and TRBJ1-1; the table assigns TRBD1, which was not confirmed against the DNA. Germline V lookup: CDR1 SGHRS, CDR2 YFSETQ. Including both end residues, the CDR3 is 8 amino acids long. Here the CDR3 reads CASSRVGS.

The V and J genes are TRBV7-8 and TRBJ1-5; D is perhaps TRBD1 (5 bases). With 4 bases removed from V and 0 bases from J, the gap between germline ends came to 22 bases. CDR1 SGHVS and CDR2 FQNEAQ come from the germline V gene. The CDR3 length is 19 residues. CDR3 DNA sequence: TGTGCCAGCAGCTCCCCGTGGGGGGGGTACCTTCATAGCAATCAGCCCCAGCATTTT. Translation: CASSSPWGGYLHSNQPQHF.

The chain employs TRBV5-1 and TRBJ2-3; 13 bases map to TRBD2. From germline, CDR1 is SGHRS and CDR2 YFSETQ. J lost 1 base, V lost 1 base, and 3 bases had no gene match. This CDR3 is built from 17 residues. CDR3 in amino acids: CASSLRTSGGGTDTQYF. The CDR3 DNA is TGCGCCAGCAGCTTGAGAACTAGCGGGGGGGGCACAGATACGCAGTATTTT. Drawing the rest from reference TRBV5-1 and TRBJ2-3, the complete variable domain is KAGVTQTPRYLIKTRGQQVTLSCSPISGHRSVSWYQQTPGQGLQFLFEYFSETQRNKGNFPGRFSGRQFSNSRSEMNVSTLELGDSALYLCASSLRTSGGGTDTQYFGPGTRLTVL.

V and J are TRBV27 and TRBJ1-6, with D possibly TRBD1 on 5 matching bases. CDR3 length: 15 residues. The V end lost 4 bases, the J end lost 7 bases, and 14 bases lay between the germline ends. Germline V CDR1 and CDR2: MNHEY, SMNVEV (reference sequence). The CDR3 DNA follows: TGTGCCAGCAGTTGGCAGGGAAAAGGAAATTCACCCCTCCACTTT. Translating gives CASSWQGKGNSPLHF.

This chain connects TRBV6-6 to TRBJ1-1; D is unresolved. The CDR3 loop spans 15 amino acids. Trimming cost V 0 bases and J 1 base, with 9 bases left between them. Germline assignment: CDR1 MNHNY and CDR2 SVGAGI (reference sequence). The CDR3 spells CASSYSSGKNTEAFF. The CDR3 DNA follows: TGTGCCAGCAGTTACTCTTCTGGGAAGAACACTGAAGCTTTCTTT.

The chain has TRBV27 and TRBJ2-1, with TRBD2 matching over 8 bases. With V trimmed by 5 bases and J by 10 bases, 10 bases remained unmatched. CDR3 length: 14 amino acids. Per germline, CDR1 MNHEY and CDR2 SMNVEV (reference sequence). The CDR3 coding sequence is TGTGCCAGCAGTCCCCCCGGGGGGGTCAAGGAGCAGTTCTTC. Residues: CASSPPGGVKEQFF.